A single sample is the source of the 11 T cell receptor beta chains below, sequenced in a study of cytomegalovirus exposure and HLA in healthy donors. In the PCR, 60 Vbeta and 13 Jbeta primers were used. The data were produced by immunoSEQ multiplex PCR, yet TCRdb's version contains in-frame clones alone and is incomplete. The sample yields 150,000 or so clones, more than 60% seen once. The sequencing input was PBMCs. The receptor source for this set is a human donor in good health.

The V call is TRBV6-6, the J call TRBJ1-2; 7 nucleotides align to TRBD1. V shed 5 bases and J 3 bases; nucleotides not matched to a gene: 6. The CDR3 has 14 amino acids. CDR1 and CDR2 from the germline V gene are MNHNY and SVGAGI (reference sequence). The CDR3 bases are TGTGCCAGCAGTGCAGGGGGGCTGGACTATGGCTACACCTTC. Translated: CASSAGGLDYGYTF.

About this clone: The same CDR3 can be traced to other DNA sequences in this sample. The chain links TRBV5-1 to TRBJ1-2, with 7 bases identical to TRBD1. The CDR3 is 14 residues long. Germline V lookup: CDR1 SGHRS, CDR2 YFSETQ. The V segment lost 1 base and the J segment 2 bases; nucleotides outside the gene matches: 2. The CDR3 nucleotides read TGCGCCAGCAGCTTGACACAGGGGAACTATGGCTACACCTTC. Protein product: CASSLTQGNYGYTF.

The chain carries TRBV2 and TRBJ2-7, with D possibly matching TRBD2 (6 bases). Trimming took 4 bases from V and 2 from J, leaving 12 bases between them. In germline, CDR1 is SNHLY, CDR2 FYNNEI. The length of the CDR3 is 14 residues. The CDR3 DNA reads as TGTGCCAGCAGTGCGCGGGACGTCGCCTACGAGCAGTACTTC. Protein product: CASSARDVAYEQYF.

This clone was seen a handful of times. The chain joins TRBV6-1 to TRBJ1-1; no clear D. The CDR3 runs to 14 residues. Germline assignment: CDR1 MNHNS and CDR2 SASEGT. V shed 1 base and J shed 1 base, with 7 bases lying between them. CDR3 sequence: CASSEVEGNTEAFF. CDR3 DNA: TGTGCCAGCAGTGAAGTCGAGGGGAACACTGAAGCTTTCTTT.

This clone was seen repeatedly, ten times or more. The chain recombines TRBV5-1 with TRBJ2-1, with D perhaps TRBD2 (5 bases). V lost 4 bases and J 5 bases, leaving 16 bases between the germline ends. The length of the CDR3 is 15 residues. Germline V gene sequence: CDR1 SGHRS, CDR2 YFSETQ. The CDR3 loop reads CASSPWVAGNNEQFF. The CDR3 DNA reads TGCGCCAGCAGCCCTTGGGTAGCCGGGAACAATGAGCAGTTCTTC.

In this sample, this clone turned up a few times. The genes are TRBV5-1 and TRBJ1-6; D perhaps matches TRBD1 (5 bases). Per the germline V gene, CDR1 is SGHRS and CDR2 is YFSETQ. CDR3 size: 17 residues. V was shortened by 0 bases and J by 10 bases, with 20 bases between the two germline ends. The CDR3 DNA follows: TGCGCCAGCAGCTTGGGGTTTATGGGCAGGGAAAGCTCACCCCTCCACTTT. This translates into CASSLGFMGRESSPLHF.

The J gene is TRBJ1-6, the V gene TRBV7-2, with D possibly matching TRBD1 (5 bases). V was shortened by 4 bases and J by 7 bases, with 20 bases between the two germline ends. Germline lookup yields CDR1 SGHTA and CDR2 FQGNSA. The CDR3 has 17 amino acids. The CDR3 region is CASSSEERGVGNSPLHF. In DNA, the CDR3 is TGTGCCAGCAGCTCCGAAGAGCGGGGGGTAGGGAATTCACCCCTCCACTTT. The variable domain in full, completed from reference TRBV7-2 and TRBJ1-6, reads GAGVSQSPSNKVTEKGKDVELRCDPISGHTALYWYRQSLGQGLEFLIYFQGNSAPDKSGLPSDRFSAERTGGSVSTLTIQRTQQEDSAVYLCASSSEERGVGNSPLHFGNGTRLTVT.

The gene calls are TRBV7-3 and TRBJ2-4, with D unclear. Germline V CDR1 and CDR2: SGHTA, FQGTGA. The CDR3 is 19 residues long. V was trimmed by 5 bases and J by 0 bases, leaving 23 bases between them. The CDR3 nucleotides read TGTGCCAGCAGCCCGTCACAATGGAAGATACAGCTAGCCAAAAACATTCAGTACTTC. This codes for CASSPSQWKIQLAKNIQYF. Supplemented by reference TRBV7-3 and TRBJ2-4, the full variable domain reads GAGVSQTPSNKVTEKGKYVELRCDPISGHTALYWYRQSLGQGPEFLIYFQGTGAADDSGLPNDRFFAVRPEGSVSTLKIQRTERGDSAVYLCASSPSQWKIQLAKNIQYFGAGTRLSVL.

This clone was detected only once. V gene TRBV5-1 combines with J gene TRBJ2-2, with D possibly matching TRBD2 (6 bases). V shed 1 base and J shed 0 bases, with 10 bases lying between them. The CDR3 covers 16 residues. Germline CDR1 and CDR2: SGHRS and YFSETQ. CDR3 in amino acids: CASSLMGGTNTGELFF. The DNA of the CDR3 is TGCGCCAGCAGCTTGATGGGGGGTACGAACACCGGGGAGCTGTTTTTT.

This chain connects TRBV10-2 to TRBJ2-7, with D possibly matching TRBD1 (6 bases). This CDR3 has 12 amino acids. Germline values: CDR1 WSHSY, CDR2 SAAADI. V was clipped by 3 bases and J by 7 bases, with 10 bases between them. The CDR3 protein is CASSEQGREQYF. The CDR3 coding sequence is TGCGCCAGCAGTGAACAGGGCCGGGAGCAGTACTTC.

This chain joins TRBV5-1 and TRBJ2-7; D might be TRBD1 (6 bases). The germline V gene has CDR1 SGHRS and CDR2 YFSETQ. CDR3 size: 17 residues. Trimming took off 5 bases at V and 1 base at J, with 22 bases between the two ends. CDR3 sequence (DNA): TGCGCCAGCAGACTTTGGAATAACGGGACACTGTCCTACGAGCAGTACTTC. It codes for CASRLWNNGTLSYEQYF.